Shown below are 8 T cell receptor beta chains from a single sample sequenced in a study of somatic mutations in cytotoxic T cells in rheumatoid arthritis. The repertoire was sequenced with immunoSEQ multiplex PCR; TCRdb's copy has only in-frame clones and lacks some. The sample carries 6,500 to 7,500 clones, around 87% recorded once. The specimen was CD8+ T cells sorted from blood. These receptors all stem from a woman in her 70s with rheumatoid arthritis.

The genes are TRBV11-2 and TRBJ2-7, with TRBD1 matching 9 bases. Germline V CDR1 and CDR2: SGHAT, FQNNGV. The CDR3 contains 14 residues. The ends lost 5 bases at V and 5 bases at J; junction bases unmatched: 7. The CDR3 bases are TGTGCCAGCAGCGGGCCGGGACAGGGTAACGAGCAGTACTTC. It translates to CASSGPGQGNEQYF.

The V call is TRBV13, the J call TRBJ2-7, with 10 bases matching TRBD2. The length of the CDR3 is 15 residues. Germline V CDR1 and CDR2: PRHDT, FYEKMQ (reference sequence). V dropped 0 bases and J dropped 7; count of bases not matched to a gene: 6. The DNA for the CDR3 is TGTGCCAGCAGCTTAGGTCTAGCGGGAGTTGGAGAGCAGTACTTC. Its translation is CASSLGLAGVGEQYF.

This chain connects TRBV7-2 to TRBJ2-1; 8 nucleotides align to TRBD2. The J segment lost 1 base and the V segment lost 1 base, leaving 3 bases of the junction unmatched. The CDR3 sequence is 16 residues long. Germline-derived CDR1 and CDR2 are SGHTA and FQGNSA. CDR3 DNA: TGTGCCAGCAGCTTAGGTTCGGGGGGGTCCTACAATGAGCAGTTCTTC. Translation: CASSLGSGGSYNEQFF.

The J gene is TRBJ2-7, the V gene TRBV2, with D perhaps matching TRBD2 (5 bases). The germline gives CDR1 SNHLY, CDR2 FYNNEI. The CDR3 is 15 residues long. V shed 7 bases and J shed 1 base, with 17 bases lying between them. CDR3 DNA sequence: TGTGCCAGCATTGCCCTAGCCGAGCCTTCCTACGAGCAGTACTTC. The encoded protein is CASIALAEPSYEQYF.

The V call is TRBV7-9, the J call TRBJ2-7; 7 bases line up with TRBD2. The CDR3 loop spans 12 amino acids. Germline trimming cut 9 bases from V and 7 bases from J; bases unmatched to any gene: 9. CDR1 and CDR2 (germline): SEHNR, FQNEAQ (reference sequence). CDR3 region: CASVNEGGEQYF. CDR3 sequence (DNA): TGTGCCAGTGTAAATGAGGGAGGGGAGCAGTACTTC.

The chain joins TRBV7-9 to TRBJ1-5, with TRBD1 matching 7 bases. CDR1 is SEHNR, CDR2 FQNEAQ, per germline (reference sequence). The CDR3 is 15 amino acids. With 5 bases clipped from V and 0 bases from J, the junction kept 4 bases outside the gene matches. CDR3 sequence: CASSPQGDSNQPQHF. The CDR3 DNA reads TGTGCCAGCAGCCCTCAGGGGGATAGCAATCAGCCCCAGCATTTT.

The chain is built from TRBV9 and TRBJ2-7; 7 bases align to TRBD1. Trimming removed 3 bases from V and 1 base from J; junction bases left unmatched: 10. This CDR3 comprises 16 residues. Germline V gives CDR1 SGDLS, CDR2 YYNGEE. For the CDR3, the DNA is TGTGCCAGCAGCGCGCAGACAGGGACGAGTTCCTACGAGCAGTACTTC. The encoded protein is CASSAQTGTSSYEQYF.

This chain's CDR3 is CASSLLQAGGYTF. The CDR3 bases are TGTGCCAGCAGCTTGCTCCAGGCGGGGGGGTACACCTTC. The chain is built from TRBV5-6 and TRBJ1-2; TRBD1 is a possible D gene (5 bases). Trimming left V 1 base short and J 11 bases short, with 15 bases between. The CDR3 runs 13 residues. Germline loops: CDR1 SGHDT, CDR2 YYEEEE.